These 17 T cell receptor beta chains were sequenced from one sample in a study of cytomegalovirus exposure and HLA in healthy donors. Primers: 60 Vbeta forward and 13 Jbeta reverse. Method: immunoSEQ multiplex PCR; TCRdb's copy keeps in-frame clones and lacks some. The table records 190,000 or so clones, roughly four fifths of them present only once. The sample consisted of PBMCs. The origin of the receptors is a man in his fifties or sixties in good health and CMV-seronegative.

The genes are TRBV15 and TRBJ1-1; D is unresolved. The CDR3 sequence is 15 residues long. Germline V lookup: CDR1 LNHNV, CDR2 YYDKDF (reference sequence). Trimming shortened V by 2 bases and J by 1 base, and 11 bases separated the two germline ends. The CDR3, as DNA: TGTGCCACCAGCAGAAGGGAGGTTGGGAACACTGAAGCTTTCTTT. It specifies CATSRREVGNTEAFF.

A remark on this clone: At one end, the junction sequence differs from germline, possibly due to a read error. This chain uses TRBV7-7 with TRBJ2-5; D may be TRBD1 (6 bases). This CDR3 has 14 residues. Germline CDR1 is SSHAT and CDR2 is FNYEAQ (reference sequence). As DNA, the CDR3 is TGTGCTAGCAGCCAACGACAGGCGACTGAGACCCAGTACTTC. It translates to CASSQRQATETQYF. Full variable domain (outside the CDR3, taken from reference TRBV7-7 and TRBJ2-5): GAGVSQSPRYKVTKRGQDVTLRCDPISSHATLYWYQQALGQGPEFLTYFNYEAQPDKSGLPSDRFSAERPEGSISTLTIQRTEQRDSAMYRCASSQRQATETQYFGPGTRLLVL.

The CDR3, as DNA: TGTGCCAGCAGCCCCCAGTCTAGCGGGGGGGCAGTCAATGAGCAGTTCTTC. It is translated as CASSPQSSGGAVNEQFF. The gene calls are TRBV7-3 and TRBJ2-1, with 12 bases lining up with TRBD2. J gave up 6 bases and V 5 bases, and 11 bases lay outside the gene matches. Germline CDR1 reads SGHTA; CDR2 reads FQGTGA. CDR3 length: 17 amino acids.

The chain links TRBV5-1 to TRBJ2-1; D is unresolved. The V gene lost 4 bases and the J gene lost 2 bases, with 7 bases spanning the gap. CDR1 and CDR2 from the germline V gene are SGHRS and YFSETQ. The CDR3 is made up of 13 amino acids. In DNA form, the CDR3 reads TGCGCCAGCAGCCCGCTAGCCTACAATGAGCAGTTCTTC. Its protein product is CASSPLAYNEQFF. The full variable domain, with the rest looked up from reference TRBV5-1 and TRBJ2-1, is KAGVTQTPRYLIKTRGQQVTLSCSPISGHRSVSWYQQTPGQGLQFLFEYFSETQRNKGNFPGRFSGRQFSNSRSEMNVSTLELGDSALYLCASSPLAYNEQFFGPGTRLTVL.

The gene calls are TRBV7-3 and TRBJ2-3; 13 bases map to TRBD2. The germline V gene has CDR1 SGHTA and CDR2 FQGTGA. With 5 bases clipped from V and 6 bases from J, the junction kept 5 bases outside the gene matches. This CDR3 has 15 amino acids. CDR3 bases: TGTGCCAGCAGCCAACTAGCGGGGGGGCTGGATACGCAGTATTTT. This sequence encodes CASSQLAGGLDTQYF.

In this sample, this clone turned up a few times. J is TRBJ2-6 and V is TRBV4-2, with 8 bases aligning to TRBD1. The CDR3 contains 17 residues. With V trimmed by 4 bases and J by 0 bases, 5 bases remained unmatched. CDR1 is LGHNA and CDR2 is YNFKEQ in the germline V gene. CDR3 nucleotides: TGTGCCAGCAGCCGGGACAGGACTTTCTCTGGGGCCAACGTCCTGACTTTC. Protein product: CASSRDRTFSGANVLTF.

V gene TRBV7-9 combines with J gene TRBJ1-2; TRBD1 matches at 7 bases. CDR1 is SEHNR and CDR2 is FQNEAQ in the germline V gene (reference sequence). V gave up 4 bases and J gave up 11 bases; unmatched junction bases: 16. The CDR3 spans 15 residues. CDR3 nucleotide sequence: TGTGCCAGCAGCTCTTCCACAGGGGCCCCTAGGGAGTACACCTTC. Its protein is CASSSSTGAPREYTF. Variable domain in full (rest from reference TRBV7-9 and TRBJ1-2): DTGVSQNPRHKITKRGQNVTFRCDPISEHNRLYWYRQTLGQGPEFLTYFQNEAQLEKSRLLSDRFSAERPKGSFSTLEIQRTEQGDSAMYLCASSSSTGAPREYTFGSGTRLTVV.

This chain connects TRBV29-1 to TRBJ1-4, with a tentative D call TRBD1 (5 bases). The CDR3 consists of 13 residues. CDR1 is SQVTM and CDR2 is ANQGSEA in the germline V gene. The V end was cut by 5 bases, the J end by 0 bases, with 7 bases between. In nucleotides, the CDR3 is TGCAGCGTTACAGGTTCAACTAATGAAAAACTGTTTTTT. Its translation: CSVTGSTNEKLFF.

This chain links TRBV5-1 with TRBJ1-1; perhaps TRBD1 as D (5 bases). Germline CDR1 and CDR2: SGHRS and YFSETQ. The CDR3 totals 14 residues. V lost 4 bases to trimming and J lost 2 bases, with 12 bases between them. Here the CDR3 reads CASSPDSANTEAFF. Here the CDR3 DNA reads TGCGCCAGCAGCCCCGACAGCGCTAACACTGAAGCTTTCTTT. Full variable domain (outside the CDR3, taken from reference TRBV5-1 and TRBJ1-1): KAGVTQTPRYLIKTRGQQVTLSCSPISGHRSVSWYQQTPGQGLQFLFEYFSETQRNKGNFPGRFSGRQFSNSRSEMNVSTLELGDSALYLCASSPDSANTEAFFGQGTRLTVV.

The chain is built from TRBV5-4 and TRBJ1-2, with D perhaps matching TRBD1 (6 bases). The CDR3 totals 16 residues. Trimming stripped 0 bases from V and 3 bases from J, with 15 bases between. The V gene's germline CDR1 is SGHNT and CDR2 YYREEE (reference sequence). Here the CDR3 DNA reads TGTGCCAGCAGCTTGGGGGGGGCGGGAGGGGACTATGGCTACACCTTC. It is translated as CASSLGGAGGDYGYTF.

The V call is TRBV18, the J call TRBJ1-1; D ambiguous. CDR3 length equals 13 residues. Germline V gives CDR1 KGHSH, CDR2 LQKENI. The V and J ends lost 4 bases and 0 bases respectively, with 6 bases between them. The CDR3 nucleotides are TGTGCCAGCTCACAAACAGTGAACACTGAAGCTTTCTTT. Translation gives CASSQTVNTEAFF.

The gene calls are TRBV12-5 and TRBJ2-2; perhaps TRBD1 as D (6 bases). Germline lookup yields CDR1 LGHNT and CDR2 FRNRAP. This CDR3 has 18 amino acids. Trimming pared 1 base from V and 6 bases from J, leaving 21 bases between. CDR3 DNA sequence: TGTGCTAGTGGTTTGGGTCAATATTCGACAGGCAGGGCCGGGGAGCTGTTTTTT. This gives the protein CASGLGQYSTGRAGELFF.

The chain employs TRBV4-2 and TRBJ2-5; D call uncertain. Germline lookup yields CDR1 LGHNA and CDR2 YNFKEQ. The CDR3 has 15 amino acids. Between the trimmed V and J ends, which lost 0 bases and 7 bases, there was a span of 15 bases. This chain's CDR3 is CASSQDRGSSWTQYF. CDR3 in DNA: TGTGCCAGCAGCCAAGATAGAGGCAGTTCTTGGACCCAGTACTTC.

V gene TRBV10-3 combines with J gene TRBJ1-5, with D possibly being TRBD1 (5 bases). The CDR3 consists of 15 residues. Trimming took 3 bases from V and 4 from J, leaving 13 bases between them. The V gene's germline CDR1 is ENHRY and CDR2 SYGVKD. The CDR3 DNA follows: TGTGCCATCAGTGACCTCGGGACTCGGAATCAGCCCCAGCATTTT. Amino acids: CAISDLGTRNQPQHF.

This chain connects TRBV5-5 to TRBJ2-2; D is perhaps TRBD2 (6 bases). V lost 1 base to trimming and J lost 0 bases, with 7 bases between them. CDR1 and CDR2 from the germline V gene are SGHKS and YYEKEE (reference sequence). The CDR3 is 15 amino acids. The CDR3 sequence: CASSLWGANTGELFF. The CDR3 bases are TGTGCCAGCAGCTTGTGGGGGGCGAACACCGGGGAGCTGTTTTTT.

The rearrangement joins TRBV7-2 to TRBJ2-3; the match to TRBD2 covers 12 bases. J gave up 8 bases and V 1 base, and 4 bases lay outside the gene matches. The CDR3 loop spans 15 amino acids. Germline V gene sequence: CDR1 SGHTA, CDR2 FQGNSA. The CDR3, as DNA: TGTGCCAGCAGCTTAGAAATGGGACTAGCGGGTACGCAGTATTTT. Translating gives CASSLEMGLAGTQYF.

The chain recombines TRBV18 with TRBJ2-7; D is perhaps TRBD1 (6 bases). Trimming took 6 bases from V and 0 from J, leaving 15 bases between them. The CDR3 sequence is 15 residues long. The germline V gene encodes CDR1 KGHSH and CDR2 LQKENI. The CDR3 nucleotides are TGTGCCAGCTCCCCCGGGACATCGAGCTCCTACGAGCAGTACTTC. It yields the protein CASSPGTSSSYEQYF.